These 24 T cell receptor beta chains were sequenced from one sample in a study of T cell responses to AZD1222 COVID-19 vaccine. Produced via immunoSEQ multiplex PCR; TCRdb's table is partial and in-frame only. The sample lists some 150,000 clones, around 89% seen once, with roughly 2% in the top ten. The sequencing used peripheral blood, collected on day 0 of AZD1222 vaccination. Source of these receptors: an adult in good health.

This clone was detected only once. The V and J genes are TRBV5-1 and TRBJ2-7; 12 bases match TRBD2. J lost 5 bases, V lost 4 bases, and 7 bases had no gene match. From germline, CDR1 is SGHRS and CDR2 YFSETQ. There are 15 residues in the CDR3. Here the CDR3 reads CASSLRLAGAHEQYF. The CDR3 nucleotides read TGCGCCAGCAGCCTCAGACTAGCGGGAGCCCACGAGCAGTACTTC.

The sample holds one count of this clone. CDR3 region: CASSLRGDSNQPQHF. The CDR3 coding sequence is TGTGCCAGCAGTTTGCGCGGGGATAGCAATCAGCCCCAGCATTTT. V usage is TRBV6-2 or TRBV6-3 and J usage is TRBJ1-5; no reliable D call. CDR1 MNHEY and CDR2 SVGEGT come from the germline V gene. Trimming shortened V by 4 bases and J by 0 bases, and 10 bases separated the two germline ends. The CDR3 is made up of 15 amino acids.

V and J are TRBV7-9 and TRBJ2-5; 8 nucleotides match TRBD2. This CDR3 region has 16 residues. The V segment lost 5 bases and the J segment 5 bases; nucleotides outside the gene matches: 13. Germline V gene lookup returns CDR1 SEHNR and CDR2 FQNEAQ (reference sequence). Here the CDR3 DNA reads TGTGCCAGCAGCCCTCGGGAGGGCCTTATGGAGGAGACCCAGTACTTC. This codes for CASSPREGLMEETQYF.

The chain recombines TRBV7-3 with TRBJ2-1, with TRBD2 as a possible D gene (7 bases). The V gene lost 5 bases and the J gene lost 8 bases, with 22 bases spanning the gap. CDR3 size: 16 residues. In germline, CDR1 is SGHTA, CDR2 FQGTGA. The CDR3 protein is CASSPSRGAGADEQFF. The CDR3 DNA reads TGTGCCAGCAGCCCTTCACGGGGGGCGGGGGCGGATGAGCAGTTCTTC.

The chain uses TRBV19 and TRBJ2-7; no definite D call. Trimming pared 1 base from V and 5 bases from J, leaving 9 bases between. Germline CDR1 is LNHDA and CDR2 is SQIVND (reference sequence). There are 13 residues in the CDR3. DNA of the CDR3: TGTGCCAGTAGTATAGGGGCATTCAACGAGCAGTACTTC. This gives the protein CASSIGAFNEQYF.

The V call is TRBV11-2, the J call TRBJ1-6; no clear D gene. The ends were cut back, 5 bases at V and 0 bases at J, with 17 bases in the middle. Germline CDR1 and CDR2: SGHAT and FQNNGV. There are 18 residues in the CDR3. Here the CDR3 reads CASSLRRTGSSYNSPLHF. The CDR3 nucleotides read TGTGCCAGCAGCCTGCGGAGGACCGGGAGCTCCTATAATTCACCCCTCCACTTT.

The V call is TRBV3-1 (or the pseudogene TRBV3-2), the J call TRBJ1-2; no firm D call. The CDR3 has 14 amino acids. V shed 0 bases and J shed 5 bases, with 10 bases lying between them. CDR1 and CDR2 from the germline V gene are LGHDT and YNNKEL (reference sequence). CDR3 DNA sequence: TGTGCCAGCAGCCAAGACGAGGGAATATATGGCTACACCTTC. It translates to CASSQDEGIYGYTF.

The sample holds one count of this clone. V usage is TRBV28 and J usage is TRBJ2-7, with D uncertain. The CDR3 totals 12 residues. V lost 6 bases and J 4 bases, leaving 10 bases between the germline ends. The germline V gene encodes CDR1 MDHEN and CDR2 SYDVKM. The CDR3 loop reads CASSPLGYEQYF. The CDR3 DNA sequence: TGTGCCAGCAGCCCCCTGGGGTACGAGCAGTACTTC.

This clone has a single count. This chain uses TRBV28 with TRBJ1-2; 9 bases match TRBD1. Per the germline V gene, CDR1 is MDHEN and CDR2 is SYDVKM. J was trimmed by 6 bases and V by 4 bases; bases with no gene match: 0. This CDR3 has 12 residues. As DNA, the CDR3 is TGTGCCAGCAGTTGGACAGGGGATGGCTACACCTTC. Its translation: CASSWTGDGYTF.

The J gene is TRBJ2-7, the V gene TRBV10-3; TRBD2 matches 9 bases. Unmatched junction bases numbered 4, after V lost 8 bases and J lost 2 bases. The germline V gene encodes CDR1 ENHRY and CDR2 SYGVKD. The CDR3 totals 13 residues. DNA for the CDR3: TGTGCCATCCTGCTAGCGGGGACCTACGAGCAGTACTTC. This encodes CAILLAGTYEQYF.

This clone was picked up one time. Different DNA sequences within this sample yield the same CDR3. The V and J genes are TRBV29-1 and TRBJ2-5; 7 nucleotides align to TRBD2. This CDR3 is 11 amino acids long. Trimming took 3 bases from V and 5 from J; bases not matched to a gene: 0. Germline V CDR1 and CDR2: SQVTM, ANQGSEA. The CDR3 sequence is CSVERGETQYF. The CDR3 DNA is TGCAGCGTTGAGCGGGGGGAGACCCAGTACTTC.

The rearrangement links TRBV2 to TRBJ1-2; no reliable D call. The CDR3 extends over 11 amino acids. Germline V lookup: CDR1 SNHLY, CDR2 FYNNEI. V was pared by 6 bases and J by 4 bases, with 6 bases between. The CDR3 protein is CASRGVYGYTF. The DNA for the CDR3 is TGTGCCAGCAGGGGTGTCTATGGCTACACCTTC.

This chain connects TRBV6-5 to TRBJ1-6; D not certain. The CDR3 loop spans 14 amino acids. Per germline, CDR1 MNHEY and CDR2 SVGAGI. V lost 4 bases and J lost 9, with 13 bases in between. The CDR3 here is CASSSRTSGSPLHF. CDR3 nucleotides: TGTGCCAGCAGTTCAAGGACCTCGGGTTCACCCCTCCACTTT.

The CDR3 region has the DNA TGTGCCAGTAGGGGCGCGGGAGGGCCGGAGACCCAGTACTTC. Translation: CASRGAGGPETQYF. The chain joins TRBV19 to TRBJ2-5, with 9 bases identical to TRBD2. The length of the CDR3 is 14 residues. With 6 bases clipped from V and 5 bases from J, the junction kept 7 bases outside the gene matches. CDR1 and CDR2 from the germline V gene are LNHDA and SQIVND (reference sequence). The full variable domain, completed using reference TRBV19 and TRBJ2-5, is DGGITQSPKYLFRKEGQNVTLSCEQNLNHDAMYWYRQDPGQGLRLIYYSQIVNDFQKGDIAEGYSVSREKKESFPLTVTSAQKNPTAFYLCASRGAGGPETQYFGPGTRLLVL.

V usage is TRBV7-3 and J usage is TRBJ2-2; the match to TRBD2 covers 14 bases. V gave up 3 bases and J gave up 3 bases; unmatched junction bases: 3. This CDR3 spans 17 amino acids. The germline CDR1 and CDR2 sequences are SGHTA and FQGTGA. CDR3 loop: CASSLGLAGVYTGELFF. CDR3 nucleotides: TGTGCCAGCAGCTTGGGACTAGCGGGAGTTTACACCGGGGAGCTGTTTTTT.

This clone is a singleton in its sample. The chain has TRBV28 and TRBJ1-1; 7 nucleotides align to TRBD1. The CDR3 covers 15 residues. V trimming: 1 base; J trimming: 1 base; junction bases outside the gene matches: 3. The germline CDR1 and CDR2 sequences are MDHEN and SYDVKM. The CDR3 region has the DNA TGTGCCAGCAGTTTATCCAGGACAGGGAACACTGAAGCTTTCTTT. It specifies CASSLSRTGNTEAFF.

The chain couples TRBV6-5 to TRBJ2-3, with 8 bases fitting TRBD1. The CDR3 totals 15 residues. The V gene's germline CDR1 is MNHEY and CDR2 SVGAGI. The junction had 12 bases not matched to a gene; V was cut back by 7 bases and J by 6 bases. The CDR3 coding sequence is TGTGCCAGCACGTTGGACAGGGAAAGGTCTGATACGCAGTATTTT. As protein: CASTLDRERSDTQYF.

This rearrangement joins TRBV6-5 to TRBJ2-3, with TRBD2 matching 7 bases. This CDR3 contains 15 residues. Germline lookup yields CDR1 MNHEY and CDR2 SVGAGI. Trimming took 6 bases from V and 6 from J; bases not matched to a gene: 12. CDR3 protein: CASREGRGELDTQYF. The CDR3, as DNA: TGTGCCAGCAGGGAGGGTCGGGGGGAGTTGGATACGCAGTATTTT.

This clone was counted a single time. This chain connects TRBV19 to TRBJ2-4; TRBD1 aligns across 8 bases. Trimming removed 7 bases from V and 2 bases from J; junction bases left unmatched: 10. This CDR3 has 16 amino acids. CDR1 is LNHDA, CDR2 SQIVND, per germline (reference sequence). The CDR3 nucleotides are TGTGCCAGTACTCCCTCACAGGGGGGAACCAAAAACATTCAGTACTTC. Amino acids: CASTPSQGGTKNIQYF.

This clone was seen only a few times. V is TRBV5-1 and J is TRBJ2-2; D may be TRBD1 or TRBD2 (6 bases each). The CDR3 extends over 15 amino acids. Germline V gene lookup returns CDR1 SGHRS and CDR2 YFSETQ. Trimming removed 3 bases at V and 5 bases at J, with 14 bases between. DNA for the CDR3: TGCGCCAGCAGCTACACAGGGAGCGGGACCGGGGAGCTGTTTTTT. Protein product: CASSYTGSGTGELFF.

The V call is TRBV2, the J call TRBJ1-6, with D uncertain. Germline V gene data show CDR1 as SNHLY and CDR2 as FYNNEI. The CDR3 is made up of 12 amino acids. The V and J ends lost 6 bases and 11 bases respectively, with 11 bases between them. This CDR3 reads CASRDDRAPLHF. Written as DNA, the CDR3 is TGTGCCAGCAGGGACGATAGGGCACCCCTCCACTTT.

The rearrangement uses TRBV21-1 and TRBJ1-3. TRBV21-1 is a pseudogene. This CDR3 is built from 14 residues. The CDR3 is CARSPTLTVNTIYF. In DNA, the CDR3 is TGTGCCAGGTCCCCGACGTTAACCGTAAACACCATATATTTT.

The V and J genes are TRBV6-2 or TRBV6-3 and TRBJ2-7, with TRBD2 matching over 10 bases. CDR1 and CDR2 from the germline V gene are MNHEY and SVGEGT. The CDR3 spans 15 residues. Losses at the gene ends were 3 bases for V and 0 bases for J; bases not matched to a gene: 2. The CDR3 protein is CASSYWTSGSYEQYF. CDR3 nucleotides: TGTGCCAGCAGTTATTGGACTAGCGGCTCCTACGAGCAGTACTTC.

The chain has TRBV30 and TRBJ1-1; D uncertain. Trimming stripped 7 bases from V and 12 bases from J, with 15 bases between. The CDR3 covers 10 residues. Germline values: CDR1 GTSNPN, CDR2 SVGIG (reference sequence). The CDR3: CALNGIGTFF. The CDR3, as DNA: TGTGCCTTAAACGGGATTGGAACTTTCTTT.